The rows below give T cell receptor beta chains drawn from one sample of a study of blood T cell repertoires in COVID-19. The protocol was immunoSEQ multiplex PCR, while the TCRdb copy is restricted to in-frame clones and leaves out a portion. The sample records tens of thousands of clones, 82% being singletons. Sequencing input: peripheral blood. The receptors originated from a man between 60 and 70 years old with acute or convalescent COVID-19. The CDR3 runs from the conserved cysteine through the conserved F or W. The D gene is left open where the match is weak. Rows may omit the clone size; those that give it use once, few, many or a size class.

v_gene	abundance	j_gene	d_gene	CDR3aa	CDR3nt
TRBV4-3	NA	TRBJ2-1	TRBD2	CASSQGGLADSSYNEQFF	TGCGCCAGCAGCCAAGGAGGACTAGCGGACTCATCCTACAATGAGCAGTTCTTC
TRBV27	NA	TRBJ2-1	TRBD2	CASRALAGRGYNEQFF	TGTGCCAGCAGAGCCCTAGCGGGGAGAGGCTACAATGAGCAGTTCTTC
TRBV6-2/TRBV6-3	NA	TRBJ1-3	NA	CASSFGQPSGNTIYF	TGTGCCAGCAGTTTCGGACAGCCATCTGGAAACACCATATATTTT
TRBV19	once	TRBJ2-7	TRBD1	CASSKSGTGNYEQYF	TGTGCCAGTAGCAAATCCGGGACAGGGAACTACGAGCAGTACTTC
TRBV5-8	NA	TRBJ1-1	TRBD1	CASSLPGQGAVTEAFF	TGTGCCAGCAGCTTACCGGGACAGGGGGCTGTCACTGAAGCTTTCTTT
TRBV6-6	NA	TRBJ2-1	NA	CASRADRSEFF	TGTGCCAGCAGAGCCGACAGGTCCGAGTTCTTC
TRBV24-1	few	TRBJ2-1	TRBD2	CATSDVGRGHNEQFF	TGTGCCACCAGTGACGTCGGGAGGGGCCACAATGAGCAGTTCTTC
TRBV4-3	NA	TRBJ2-7	NA	CASSQDPRGGEQYF	TGCGCCAGCAGCCAAGATCCTAGGGGGGGCGAGCAGTACTTC
TRBV6-1	NA	TRBJ1-5	NA	CASSVYQGPSDNQPQHF	TGTGCCAGCAGTGTATATCAGGGGCCTTCGGACAATCAGCCCCAGCATTTT
TRBV29-1	NA	TRBJ1-2	TRBD1	CSSTGRSGGDGYTF	TGCAGCTCTACGGGACGATCAGGGGGCGATGGCTACACCTTC
TRBV11-2	NA	TRBJ2-7	NA	CASSLILTYEQYF	TGTGCCAGCAGCTTGATACTAACCTACGAGCAGTACTTC
TRBV6-5	NA	TRBJ2-7	TRBD2	CASEVAGGSSYEQYF	TGTGCCAGCGAGGTAGCGGGGGGCAGCTCCTACGAGCAGTACTTC
TRBV19	NA	TRBJ2-7	TRBD1	CASSMMGQGLYEQYF	TGTGCCAGTAGTATGATGGGACAGGGGTTATACGAGCAGTACTTC
TRBV5-4	NA	TRBJ1-2	TRBD1	CASSTWTGGTVGYTF	TGTGCCAGCAGCACTTGGACAGGGGGGACTGTGGGCTACACCTTC
TRBV6-5	NA	TRBJ2-2	NA	CASTKKGETGELFF	TGTGCCAGCACAAAAAAAGGGGAAACCGGGGAGCTGTTTTTT
TRBV7-2	NA	TRBJ2-7	NA	CASSEYRAETYEQYF	TGTGCCAGCAGCGAATACAGGGCCGAAACCTACGAGCAGTACTTC
TRBV6-5	NA	TRBJ2-1	TRBD1	CASSPGDSRAEQFF	TGTGCCAGCAGTCCCGGGGACAGTCGAGCGGAGCAGTTCTTC
TRBV6-6	once	TRBJ1-1	NA	CASQRGQGTEAFF	TGTGCCAGTCAGCGGGGCCAGGGGACTGAAGCTTTCTTT
TRBV3-1/TRBV3-2	NA	TRBJ2-2	NA	CASTAGVGPGELFF	TGTGCCAGCACCGCAGGGGTGGGGCCCGGGGAGCTGTTTTTT
TRBV9	NA	TRBJ2-4	TRBD2	CASSPRVAGGLAKNIQYF	TGTGCCAGCAGCCCCCGGGTAGCGGGGGGTTTAGCCAAAAACATTCAGTACTTC
TRBV6-6	NA	TRBJ1-3	NA	CASSQTTGSGNTIYF	TGTGCCAGCAGTCAAACCACAGGCTCTGGAAACACCATATATTTT
TRBV7-3	NA	TRBJ2-1	NA	CASSLGPSNYNEQFF	TGTGCCAGCAGCTTAGGCCCTAGCAACTACAATGAGCAGTTCTTC
TRBV7-2	NA	TRBJ2-5	NA	CASSLAGRKETQYF	TGTGCCAGCAGCTTAGCCGGGAGAAAAGAGACCCAGTACTTC
TRBV28	NA	TRBJ2-1	TRBD2	CASRPGTSLPEQFF	TGTGCCAGCAGGCCCGGGACTAGCCTTCCCGAGCAGTTCTTC
TRBV27	NA	TRBJ2-7	NA	CASKSSGIEQYF	TGTGCCAGCAAGTCGTCCGGGATCGAGCAGTACTTC
TRBV15	NA	TRBJ2-3	NA	CATSRSGSYTDTQYF	TGTGCCACCAGCAGATCGGGGTCTTACACAGATACGCAGTATTTT
TRBV6-2/TRBV6-3	NA	TRBJ2-5	NA	CASSRWETQYF	TGTGCCAGCAGTCGGTGGGAGACCCAGTACTTC
TRBV7-2	once	TRBJ2-5	NA	CASSLAWGLGETQYF	TGTGCCAGCAGCTTAGCGTGGGGCTTAGGCGAGACCCAGTACTTC
TRBV2	NA	TRBJ1-3	NA	CAIHPGHIDSGNTIYF	TGTGCCATTCACCCCGGACACATAGACTCTGGAAACACCATATATTTT
TRBV3-1/TRBV3-2	NA	TRBJ1-3	NA	CASSLQKPGGNTIYF	TGTGCCAGCAGCTTACAGAAGCCGGGGGGAAACACCATATATTTT
TRBV9	NA	TRBJ1-3	TRBD1	CASSAQGEGTIYF	TGTGCCAGCAGCGCACAGGGGGAAGGCACCATATATTTT
TRBV5-1	NA	TRBJ1-6	TRBD1	CASSLGDRLSPLHF	TGCGCCAGCAGCTTAGGGGACAGGCTTTCACCCCTCCACTTT
TRBV29-1	NA	TRBJ2-5	NA	CSAGQIQETQYF	TGCAGCGCCGGACAAATCCAAGAGACCCAGTACTTC
TRBV18	NA	TRBJ1-5	NA	CASSPPANSGEPQHF	TGTGCCAGCTCACCACCTGCGAATTCCGGGGAGCCCCAGCATTTT
TRBV2	once	TRBJ2-7	NA	CASTRTPSYEQYF	TGTGCCAGCACAAGGACTCCCTCCTACGAGCAGTACTTC
TRBV19	NA	TRBJ2-2	NA	CASSIPLGGPTGELFF	TGTGCCAGTAGTATACCCTTGGGCGGGCCCACCGGGGAGCTGTTTTTT
TRBV10-2	NA	TRBJ1-2	TRBD1	CASSEPGQGNYGYTF	TGCGCCAGCAGCGAACCGGGACAGGGGAACTATGGCTACACCTTC
TRBV9	once	TRBJ1-6	NA	CASSLDSTGSPLHF	TGTGCCAGCAGCCTGGACTCGACCGGGTCACCCCTCCACTTT
TRBV7-2	NA	TRBJ2-2	NA	CASSLLPSGELFF	TGTGCCAGCAGCTTATTGCCCAGCGGGGAGCTGTTTTTT
TRBV4-3	NA	TRBJ2-7	NA	CASSQVGSGPYEQYF	TGCGCCAGCAGCCAAGTTGGGAGCGGTCCCTACGAGCAGTACTTC
TRBV10-1	NA	TRBJ1-2	NA	CASSEREGRGYTF	TGCGCCAGCAGTGAGAGGGAGGGAAGGGGCTACACCTTC
TRBV7-3	NA	TRBJ2-5	TRBD2	CASSLSLAGGDKTQYF	TGTGCCAGCAGCTTATCTCTAGCGGGGGGCGATAAGACCCAGTACTTC
TRBV28	NA	TRBJ2-1	TRBD2	CASILAGGPRSYNEQFF	TGTGCCAGCATACTAGCGGGAGGGCCGCGATCCTACAATGAGCAGTTCTTC
TRBV11-1	NA	TRBJ1-1	NA	CASSPAGYTEAFF	TGTGCCAGCAGCCCAGCGGGCTATACTGAAGCTTTCTTT
TRBV28	once	TRBJ2-7	NA	CASSLGRYEQYF	TGTGCCAGCAGTTTGGGGCGCTACGAGCAGTACTTC
TRBV15	NA	TRBJ2-4	TRBD2	CATRLAGGRDIQYF	TGTGCCACCCGACTAGCGGGGGGGCGGGACATTCAGTACTTC
TRBV5-6	NA	TRBJ1-1	TRBD1	CASSFGGQGTGGAFF	TGTGCCAGCAGCTTTGGAGGACAGGGCACCGGGGGAGCTTTCTTT
TRBV18	NA	TRBJ1-2	NA	CASSPPGYGYGYTF	TGTGCCAGCTCACCACCCGGTTACGGCTATGGCTACACCTTC
TRBV4-3	once	TRBJ1-2	NA	CASSRINRNYGYTF	TGCGCCAGCAGCCGAATTAACAGGAATTATGGCTACACCTTC
TRBV6-2/TRBV6-3	NA	TRBJ1-1	NA	CASSYAVAAFF	TGTGCCAGCAGTTATGCAGTCGCAGCTTTCTTT
TRBV28	NA	TRBJ1-1	TRBD1	CASIGDSEAFF	TGTGCCAGCATCGGGGACAGTGAAGCTTTCTTT